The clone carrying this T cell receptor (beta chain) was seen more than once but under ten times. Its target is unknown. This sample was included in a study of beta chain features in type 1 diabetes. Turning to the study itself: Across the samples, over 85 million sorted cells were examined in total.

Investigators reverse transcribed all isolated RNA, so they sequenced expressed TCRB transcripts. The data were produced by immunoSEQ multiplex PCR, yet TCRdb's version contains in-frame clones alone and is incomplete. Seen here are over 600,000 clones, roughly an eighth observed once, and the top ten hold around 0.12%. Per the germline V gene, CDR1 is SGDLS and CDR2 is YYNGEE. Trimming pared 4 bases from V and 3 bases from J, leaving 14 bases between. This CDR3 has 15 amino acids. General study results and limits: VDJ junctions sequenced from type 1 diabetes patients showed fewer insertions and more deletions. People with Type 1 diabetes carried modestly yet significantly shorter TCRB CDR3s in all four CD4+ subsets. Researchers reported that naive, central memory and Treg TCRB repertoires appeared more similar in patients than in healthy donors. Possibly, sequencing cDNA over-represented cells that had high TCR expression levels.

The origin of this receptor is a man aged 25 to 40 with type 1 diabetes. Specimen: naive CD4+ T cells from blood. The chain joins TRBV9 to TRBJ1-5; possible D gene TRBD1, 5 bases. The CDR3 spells CASSPLGLSNQPQHF. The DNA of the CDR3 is TGTGCCAGCAGCCCGTTGGGGCTCTCCAATCAGCCCCAGCATTTT.